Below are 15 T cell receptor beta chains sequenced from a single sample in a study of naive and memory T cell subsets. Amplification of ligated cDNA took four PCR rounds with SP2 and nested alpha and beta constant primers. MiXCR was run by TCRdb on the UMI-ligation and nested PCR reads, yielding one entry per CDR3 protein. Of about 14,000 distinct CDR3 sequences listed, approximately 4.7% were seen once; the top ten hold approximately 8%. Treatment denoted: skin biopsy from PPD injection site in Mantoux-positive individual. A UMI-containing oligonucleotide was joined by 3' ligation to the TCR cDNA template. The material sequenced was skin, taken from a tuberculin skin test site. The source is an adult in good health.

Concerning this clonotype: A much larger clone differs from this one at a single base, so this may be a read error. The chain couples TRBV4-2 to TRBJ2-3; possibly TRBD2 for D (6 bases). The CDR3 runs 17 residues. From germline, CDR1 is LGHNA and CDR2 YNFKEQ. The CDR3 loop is CAGSQDPSGSSTDTQYF. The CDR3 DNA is TGTGCCGGCAGCCAAGATCCCAGCGGGTCTAGCACAGATACGCAGTATTTT.

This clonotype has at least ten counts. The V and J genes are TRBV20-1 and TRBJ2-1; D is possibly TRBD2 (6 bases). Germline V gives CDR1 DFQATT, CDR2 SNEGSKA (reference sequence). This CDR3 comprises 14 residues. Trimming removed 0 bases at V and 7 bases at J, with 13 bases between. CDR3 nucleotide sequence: TGCAGTGCTAGAGATTGGCGGGGCCTAAATGAGCAGTTCTTC. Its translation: CSARDWRGLNEQFF.

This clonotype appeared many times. CDR3 nucleotide sequence: TGCAGCGTTCGGACAGGGACTACAACTAATGAAAAACTGTTTTTT. Translation gives CSVRTGTTTNEKLFF. The chain links TRBV29-1 to TRBJ1-4, with 8 bases lining up with TRBD1. J was trimmed by 0 bases and V by 5 bases; bases with no gene match: 5. Germline V gene data show CDR1 as SQVTM and CDR2 as ANQGSEA. The CDR3 extends over 15 amino acids.

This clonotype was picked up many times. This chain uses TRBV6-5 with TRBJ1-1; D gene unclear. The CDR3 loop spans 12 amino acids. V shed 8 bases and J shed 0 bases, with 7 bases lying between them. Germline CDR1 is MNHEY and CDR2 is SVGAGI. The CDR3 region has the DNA TGTGCCAGCGGCAGGTTGAACACTGAAGCTTTCTTT. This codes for CASGRLNTEAFF.

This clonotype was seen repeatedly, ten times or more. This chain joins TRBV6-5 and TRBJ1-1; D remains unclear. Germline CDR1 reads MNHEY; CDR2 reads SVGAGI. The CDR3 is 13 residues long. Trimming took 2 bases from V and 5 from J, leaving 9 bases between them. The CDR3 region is CASSYNGGTEAFF. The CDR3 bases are TGTGCCAGCAGTTACAACGGAGGAACTGAAGCTTTCTTT.

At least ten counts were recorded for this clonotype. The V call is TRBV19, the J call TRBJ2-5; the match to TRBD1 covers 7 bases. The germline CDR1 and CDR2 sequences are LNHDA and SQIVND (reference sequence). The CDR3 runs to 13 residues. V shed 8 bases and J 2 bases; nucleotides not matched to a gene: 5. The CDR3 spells CASADRVQETQYF. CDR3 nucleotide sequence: TGTGCCAGTGCTGACAGGGTACAAGAGACCCAGTACTTC.

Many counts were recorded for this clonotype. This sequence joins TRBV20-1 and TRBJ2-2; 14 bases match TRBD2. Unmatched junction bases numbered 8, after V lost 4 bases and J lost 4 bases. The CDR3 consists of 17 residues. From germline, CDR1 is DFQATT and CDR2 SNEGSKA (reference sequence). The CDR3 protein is CSAIRLAGGRGTGELFF. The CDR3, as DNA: TGCAGTGCTATTCGACTAGCGGGGGGGCGGGGCACCGGGGAGCTGTTTTTT.

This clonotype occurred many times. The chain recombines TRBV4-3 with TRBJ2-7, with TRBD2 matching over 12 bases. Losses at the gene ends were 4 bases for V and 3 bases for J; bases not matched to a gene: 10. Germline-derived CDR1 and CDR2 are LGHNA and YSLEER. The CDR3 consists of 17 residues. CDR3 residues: CASSPGLAGGLIYEQYF. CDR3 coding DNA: TGCGCCAGCAGCCCTGGCCTAGCGGGGGGGCTAATCTACGAGCAGTACTTC.

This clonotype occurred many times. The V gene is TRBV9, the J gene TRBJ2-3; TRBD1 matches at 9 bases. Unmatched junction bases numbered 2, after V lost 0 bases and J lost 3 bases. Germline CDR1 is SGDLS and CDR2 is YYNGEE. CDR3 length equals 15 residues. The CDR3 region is CASSVGDRGTDTQYF. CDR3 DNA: TGTGCCAGCAGCGTAGGTGACAGGGGGACAGATACGCAGTATTTT. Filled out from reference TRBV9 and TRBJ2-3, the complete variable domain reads DSGVTQTPKHLITATGQRVTLRCSPRSGDLSVYWYQQSLDQGLQFLIQYYNGEERAKGNILERFSAQQFPDLHSELNLSSLELGDSALYFCASSVGDRGTDTQYFGPGTRLTVL.

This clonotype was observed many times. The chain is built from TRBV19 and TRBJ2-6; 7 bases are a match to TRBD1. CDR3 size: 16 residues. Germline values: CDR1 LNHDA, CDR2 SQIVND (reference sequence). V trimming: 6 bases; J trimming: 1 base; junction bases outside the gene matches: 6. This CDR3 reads CASRPDRTSGANVLTF. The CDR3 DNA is TGTGCCAGTAGACCGGACAGGACGTCTGGGGCCAACGTCCTGACTTTC.

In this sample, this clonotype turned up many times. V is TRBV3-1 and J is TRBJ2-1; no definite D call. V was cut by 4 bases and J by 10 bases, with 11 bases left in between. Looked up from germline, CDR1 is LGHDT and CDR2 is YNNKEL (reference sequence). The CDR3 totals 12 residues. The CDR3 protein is CASSPSAGEQFF. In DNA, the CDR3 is TGTGCCAGCAGCCCCTCCGCCGGGGAGCAGTTCTTC.

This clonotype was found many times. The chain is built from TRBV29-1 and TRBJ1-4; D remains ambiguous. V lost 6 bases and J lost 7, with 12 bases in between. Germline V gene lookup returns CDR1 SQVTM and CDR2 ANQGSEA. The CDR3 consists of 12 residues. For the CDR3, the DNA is TGCAGCGTCGGGTATAGAGGTGAAAAACTGTTTTTT. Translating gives CSVGYRGEKLFF.

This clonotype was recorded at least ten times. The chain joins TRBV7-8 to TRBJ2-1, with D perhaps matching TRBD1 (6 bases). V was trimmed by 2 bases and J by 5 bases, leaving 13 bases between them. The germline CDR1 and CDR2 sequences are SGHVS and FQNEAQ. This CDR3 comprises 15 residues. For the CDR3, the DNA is TGTGCCAGCAGCTTATCAGTGGGGGCGGACAATGAGCAGTTCTTC. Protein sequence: CASSLSVGADNEQFF. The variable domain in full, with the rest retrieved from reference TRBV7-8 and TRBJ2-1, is GAGVSQSPRYKVAKRGQDVALRCDPISGHVSLFWYQQALGQGPEFLTYFQNEAQLDKSGLPSDRFFAERPEGSVSTLKIQRTQQEDSAVYLCASSLSVGADNEQFFGPGTRLTVL.

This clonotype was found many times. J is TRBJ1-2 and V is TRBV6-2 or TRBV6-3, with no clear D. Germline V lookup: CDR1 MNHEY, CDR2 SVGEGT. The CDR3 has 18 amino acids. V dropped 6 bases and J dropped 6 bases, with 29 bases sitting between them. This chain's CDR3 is CASSYRSEETPISDGYTF. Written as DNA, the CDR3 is TGTGCCAGCAGCTATAGGTCTGAGGAGACGCCGATTAGCGATGGCTACACCTTC.

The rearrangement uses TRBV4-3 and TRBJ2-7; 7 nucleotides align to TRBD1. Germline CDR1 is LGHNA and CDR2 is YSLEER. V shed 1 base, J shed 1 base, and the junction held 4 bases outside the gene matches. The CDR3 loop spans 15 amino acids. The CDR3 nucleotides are TGCGCCAGCAGCCAAGGTTGGGACAGATCCTACGAGCAGTACTTC. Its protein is CASSQGWDRSYEQYF.